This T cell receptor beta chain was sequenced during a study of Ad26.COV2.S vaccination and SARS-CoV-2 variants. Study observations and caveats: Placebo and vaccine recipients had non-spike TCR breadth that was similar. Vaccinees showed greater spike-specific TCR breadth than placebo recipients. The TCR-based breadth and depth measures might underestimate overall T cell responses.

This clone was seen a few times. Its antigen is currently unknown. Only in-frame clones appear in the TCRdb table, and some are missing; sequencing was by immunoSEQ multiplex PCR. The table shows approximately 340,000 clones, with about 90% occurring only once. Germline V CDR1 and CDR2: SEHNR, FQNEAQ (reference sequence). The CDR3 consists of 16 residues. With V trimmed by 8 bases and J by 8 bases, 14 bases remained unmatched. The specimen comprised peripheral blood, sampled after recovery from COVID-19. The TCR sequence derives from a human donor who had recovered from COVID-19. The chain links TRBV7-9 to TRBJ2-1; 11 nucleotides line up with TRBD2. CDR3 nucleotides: TGTGCCAGCGGAAATAGCGGGGGGGCCGATTTGGATGAGCAGTTCTTC. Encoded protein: CASGNSGGADLDEQFF.